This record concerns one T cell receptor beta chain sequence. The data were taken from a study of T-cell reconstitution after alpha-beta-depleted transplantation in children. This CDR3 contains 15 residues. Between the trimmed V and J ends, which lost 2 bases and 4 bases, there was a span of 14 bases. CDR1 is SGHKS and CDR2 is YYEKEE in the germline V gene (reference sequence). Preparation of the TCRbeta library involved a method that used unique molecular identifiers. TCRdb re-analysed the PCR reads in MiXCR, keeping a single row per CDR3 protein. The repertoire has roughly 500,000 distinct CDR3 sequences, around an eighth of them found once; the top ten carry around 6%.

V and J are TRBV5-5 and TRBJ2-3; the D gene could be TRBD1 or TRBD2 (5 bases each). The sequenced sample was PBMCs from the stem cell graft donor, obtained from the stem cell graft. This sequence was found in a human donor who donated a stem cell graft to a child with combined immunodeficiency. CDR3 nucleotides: TGTGCCAGCAGCTTCTTACAGGCGAGGGCAGATACGCAGTATTTT. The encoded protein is CASSFLQARADTQYF.